This T cell receptor beta chain came from a study of spatial heterogeneity in lung cancer. The overall study: Each unique TCR and UMI combination was seen more than ten times on average in raw reads.

Study-level results: Counts that tracked tumor mutation counts were those of expanded intratumoral alpha and beta TCRs. Alpha chain coverage of tumor T cells was estimated at approximately 7%, and beta chain coverage at approximately 13%.

Time point of the sample: sample taken at primary tumor resection. The donor population consisted of some 67 patients with untreated, early-stage non-small cell lung cancer. Frozen PBMC, nontumor lung or tumor provided whole RNA, which was sequenced unsorted. Trimming left V 2 bases short and J 4 bases short, with 10 bases between. CDR3 length equals 14 residues. Per the germline V gene, CDR1 is MNHEY and CDR2 is SMNVEV (reference sequence). This clonotype was seen a few times. As yet, its antigen is unknown. A single record per CDR3 protein comes from TCRdb applying MiXCR to the 5' RACE reads. Of 7,000 to 8,500 distinct CDR3 sequences in the sample, about 3.4% were seen once.

The receptor was derived from a male donor with early-stage non-small cell lung cancer. The sample consisted of lung tumor tissue, taken at surgery. The V call is TRBV27, the J call TRBJ2-3; D may be TRBD2 (7 bases). Written as DNA, the CDR3 is TGTGCCAGCAGTTTAACGGGGGGCCCAGATACGCAGTATTTT. It specifies CASSLTGGPDTQYF.